This T cell receptor beta chain was retrieved from a study of vaccination and CD4 T cells after COVID-19 (dated by TCRdb to 2021 to 2024). A note on the overall study: SARS-CoV-2 positivity had been established in the convalescent patients by nasal swab PCR, and mild disease was recorded in nine or ten of these patients and severe disease in one. The convalescent cohort comprised six males and four females, including two Hispanic individuals, seven Caucasians, two Asians and one multiracial person. Participants received two doses of either the Pfizer-BioNTech BNT162b2 vaccine (n=8) or the Moderna mRNA-1273 vaccine (n=2). Post-COVID blood samples were collected from convalescent patients a median of around 100 days after diagnosis, with a range of roughly 30 to 170 days. Post-vaccine blood samples were obtained a median of about 70 days after the second vaccine dose, with a range of roughly 12 to 250 days. Overlapping spike peptide pools from SARS-CoV-2 and from the common cold coronaviruses HCoV-NL63, HCoV-OC43 and HCoV-229E were used as culture stimuli. In control cultures, a CEFX viral epitope pool was used as positive control, an HIV-1 Nef peptide pool was used as negative control, or no peptide was added. In around nine COVID-19 convalescent patients and a handful of infection-naive healthy vaccine recipients, the spike-specific CD4+ TCR repertoire before mRNA vaccination was compared with the repertoire after mRNA vaccination.

Including cysteine and phenylalanine, the CDR3 has 15 amino acids. Here the CDR3 DNA is all that survives: 45 bases in frame from base 1. The V and J ends are trimmed by 8 bases and 8 bases, leaving 24 bases between them. From the germline V gene (reference sequence), CDR1 is SEHNR and CDR2 is FQNEAQ. What this sample's treatment or condition label stands for: roughly 10-day PBMC culture with coronavirus spike peptide pools or control peptides (ViraFEST assay). The ViraFEST assay, used in the study, expanded antigen-specific T cells with peptide pools and then identified the expanded clonotypes through TCR sequencing. Positive SARS-CoV-2 PCR tests in the convalescent patients dated from March to December 2020, before Alpha, Beta and Delta variants emerged in the United States. Each well held some 2 million PBMCs cultured with around 9 ug/ml peptide pools in IMDM containing 5% human AB serum and roughly 9 IU/ml IL-2. Half of the culture medium was replaced with fresh IL-2-containing medium on days 3 and 7. Once the cells had been in culture for less than 11 days, the EasySep CD4+ T cell isolation kit was used to isolate CD4+ T cells by negative selection. Ficoll-Paque Plus gradient centrifugation was used to isolate PBMCs from whole blood, and the isolated PBMCs were then either used fresh or cryopreserved at -140C. In general, triplicate wells were set up for every culture condition.

What the work shows at the level of the full study, not this receptor alone: Of the vaccine-specific clones found in convalescent patients, nearly all (304 of 307) were mono-reactive for SARS-CoV-2 spike instead of being cross-reactive with common cold coronaviruses. Although the median number of SARS-CoV-2-reactive clonotypes went up from 21 after infection to some 40 after vaccination, the increase was not significant. Among the post-vaccine SARS-CoV-2-reactive clones in convalescent patients, a median around 85% showed up only after vaccination, which suggests vaccine-specific priming. Only a relatively small number of convalescent patients were included in the study, and early timepoints following natural infection were not analyzed.

The library was obtained by PCR. DNA from cultured CD4+ T cells underwent TCR sequencing with the Oncomine TCR Beta short-read assay at the Johns Hopkins FTIC core. The QIAamp micro DNA kit was used to extract genomic DNA from the cultured CD4+ T cells. Oncomine TCR Beta libraries made from cultured CD4+ T cells were pooled using unique dual indexes and sequenced on an Illumina iSeq 100. As for how the authors treated the data: Non-productive sequences were removed, and CDR3s not starting with C, not ending with F or W, or shorter than 7 amino acids were discarded. The MANAFEST web application identified antigen-specific clonotypes by comparing peptide-stimulated wells against reference wells and other culture wells. Positive clones required FDR below 0.05, an odds ratio above 5, and productive frequency above 0.1% in at least two of three replicate wells. A clonotype counted as cross-reactive if it showed significant expansion both in the SARS-CoV-2 spike wells and in at least one common cold coronavirus spike condition. Levenshtein distances (stringdist) and unrooted phylogenetic trees (ape) in R version 3.6.1 were used to assess CDR3 homology. TCRdb ran its own pipeline on the public reads, namely fastp trimming at Q25 and MiXCR clone calling, and kept in-frame beta chains. CDR3 protein duplicates are merged, each entry listing the most common genes and DNA. It is TCRdb's table, rather than the study itself, that gives the V and J calls and clone size. Here the sample has about 11,000 distinct CDR3 sequences; about 40% occur a single time. Roughly 7% of the sample comes from the top ten.

As for this clonotype: Which antigen it targets is not known. Nothing much larger sits one base from this clone, and base qualities are not available.

Material for sequencing was CD4+ T cells from blood, cultured in vitro. The source is a human donor who had recovered from COVID-19. The chain was built from TRBV7-9 and TRBJ1-2; the D region possibly corresponds to TRBD1 (5 bases align). The DNA reads as follows: TGTGCCAGCCCACACGGGGGTGGTGGCCTCAGGGGCTACACCTTC. This yields the protein CASPHGGGGLRGYTF.